This TCR beta chain was sequenced for a study of blood T cells in healthy people across ages. For the second PCR, which ran for about 6 to 11 cycles, a sample-barcoded 5' primer and a J-beta primer mix were used. Every molecule of cDNA carried a tag from a template-switch adaptor with 12 random nucleotides. TCRdb analysed the 5' RACE reads with MiXCR anew, one entry per CDR3 protein. The sample yields 540,000 or so distinct CDR3 sequences, 40% to 50% seen once. General study findings and limits: Diversity figures based on one million T cells were deemed too low. PBMC samples, being unsorted, prevented any conclusive comparison of naive and antigen-experienced cells.

On this clonotype itself: Its antigen is unidentified. Germline is not matched at one junction end, which may reflect a read error.

The germline V gene encodes CDR1 MGHDK and CDR2 SYGVNS. This CDR3 has 13 amino acids. Healthy individuals of Caucasian origin from Russia, aged about 6 to 100, served as donors. The chain has TRBV25-1 and TRBJ2-7; TRBD2 aligns across 7 bases. Sequences were obtained from blood. This receptor was taken from an elderly man in good health. This chain's CDR3 is CTSSGGGAYEQYF. CDR3 sequence (DNA): TGTACCAGCAGTGGGGGAGGGGCCTACGAGCAGTACTTC.